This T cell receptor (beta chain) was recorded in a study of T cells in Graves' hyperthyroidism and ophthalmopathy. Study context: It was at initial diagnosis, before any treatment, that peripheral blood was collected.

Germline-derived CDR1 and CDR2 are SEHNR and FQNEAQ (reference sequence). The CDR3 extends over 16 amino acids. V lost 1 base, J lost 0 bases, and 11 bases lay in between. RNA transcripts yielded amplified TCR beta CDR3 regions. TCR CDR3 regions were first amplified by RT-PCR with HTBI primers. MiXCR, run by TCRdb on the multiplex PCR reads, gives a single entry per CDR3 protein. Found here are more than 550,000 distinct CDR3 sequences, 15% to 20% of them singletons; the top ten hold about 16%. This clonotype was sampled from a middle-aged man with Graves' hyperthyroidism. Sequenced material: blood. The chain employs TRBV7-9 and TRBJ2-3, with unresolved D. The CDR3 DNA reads TGTGCCAGCAGCTTAGGATTCGGGCGCAGCACAGATACGCAGTATTTT. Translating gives CASSLGFGRSTDTQYF.